Included here is one T cell receptor (beta chain) sequence, with context. The junction departs from the called germline gene at one end, perhaps through a read error. The record originates from a study of CD8 T cells in Susac syndrome. Random hexamers served to reverse transcribe about 0.5 to 1 ug RNA. One entry per CDR3 protein, called by TCRdb with MiXCR from the immunoSEQ multiplex PCR reads. The table records about 200,000 distinct CDR3 sequences, approximately 93% of them present only once. CDR1 and CDR2 from the germline V gene are SGHTA and FQGNSA. The CDR3 contains 17 residues. The specimen sequenced was CD4+ T cells from PBMCs. J is TRBJ2-3 and V is TRBV7-2; TRBD1 matches 9 bases. This receptor was obtained from a human donor in good health. CDR3 coding DNA: TGTGCCAGCAGTTTAGGATCCGGGACAGGGATCCCAGATACGCAGTATTTT. This translates into CASSLGSGTGIPDTQYF.